The sequence of this T cell receptor beta chain was determined in a study of CD8 T cells in ankylosing spondylitis. This clonotype was seen ten or more times. Its target is not known. Study observations and caveats: There was a TCR beta motif, made of several highly homologous variants, that appeared characteristic of ankylosing spondylitis blood.

One entry per CDR3 protein results from TCRdb running MiXCR on the 5' RACE reads. The sample holds some 130,000 distinct CDR3 sequences, about 7% seen once. This CDR3 has 21 amino acids. The ends lost 0 bases at V and 4 bases at J; junction bases unmatched: 21. Germline assignment: CDR1 DFQATT and CDR2 SNEGSKA (reference sequence). The TCR sequence derives from a female donor with ankylosing spondylitis or in good health (not recorded which). Sample: blood, either unsorted or a sorted T cell fraction (not recorded which). The chain has TRBV20-1 and TRBJ2-5, with 12 positions matching TRBD2. This chain's CDR3 is CSARDLKSLAGGLAGSETQYF. CDR3 nucleotide sequence: TGCAGTGCTAGAGATCTTAAGAGTCTAGCGGGGGGGCTAGCCGGGTCAGAGACCCAGTACTTC.